This T cell receptor beta chain was captured by sequencing in a study of blood T cell repertoires in COVID-19. Background on the study: The samples span acute and convalescent COVID-19 from the United States, Italy and Spain. Sources were T cells, B-cell-depleted T cells, or PBMCs; the material itself was cDNA or gDNA.

In the original workflow: Quantification of nucleated cells was approximated via reference gene primer amplification. Only in-frame clones appear in the TCRdb table, and some are missing; sequencing was by immunoSEQ multiplex PCR. V and J calls and clone size come straight from that table; D and trimming were deduced from the DNA. The data show around 99,000 clones, 88% seen once. CDR3 length: 13 residues. Per germline, CDR1 WNHNN and CDR2 SYGVQD (reference sequence). The V end lost 0 bases, the J end lost 5 bases, and 7 bases lay between the germline ends. The chain links TRBV10-1 to TRBJ1-1, with TRBD1 as a possible D gene (5 bases). The receptor was derived from a man between 50 and 59 years old with active or convalescent COVID-19. The source material was peripheral blood. CDR3 residues: CASSESGGTEAFF. The CDR3 coding sequence is TGCGCCAGCAGTGAGTCGGGGGGAACTGAAGCTTTCTTT.